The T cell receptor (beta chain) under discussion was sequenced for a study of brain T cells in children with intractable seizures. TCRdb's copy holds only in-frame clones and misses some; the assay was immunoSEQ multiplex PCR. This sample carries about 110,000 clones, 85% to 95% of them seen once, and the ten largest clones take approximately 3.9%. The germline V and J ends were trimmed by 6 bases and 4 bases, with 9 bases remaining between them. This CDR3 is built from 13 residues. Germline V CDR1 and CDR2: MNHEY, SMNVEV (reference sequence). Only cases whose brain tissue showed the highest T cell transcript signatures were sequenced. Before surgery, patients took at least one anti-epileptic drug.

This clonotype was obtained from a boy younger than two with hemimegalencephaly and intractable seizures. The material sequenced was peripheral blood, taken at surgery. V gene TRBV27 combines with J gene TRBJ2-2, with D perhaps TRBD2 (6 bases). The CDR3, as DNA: TGTGCCAGCAGACTAGCTTCCACCGGGGAGCTGTTTTTT. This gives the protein CASRLASTGELFF.